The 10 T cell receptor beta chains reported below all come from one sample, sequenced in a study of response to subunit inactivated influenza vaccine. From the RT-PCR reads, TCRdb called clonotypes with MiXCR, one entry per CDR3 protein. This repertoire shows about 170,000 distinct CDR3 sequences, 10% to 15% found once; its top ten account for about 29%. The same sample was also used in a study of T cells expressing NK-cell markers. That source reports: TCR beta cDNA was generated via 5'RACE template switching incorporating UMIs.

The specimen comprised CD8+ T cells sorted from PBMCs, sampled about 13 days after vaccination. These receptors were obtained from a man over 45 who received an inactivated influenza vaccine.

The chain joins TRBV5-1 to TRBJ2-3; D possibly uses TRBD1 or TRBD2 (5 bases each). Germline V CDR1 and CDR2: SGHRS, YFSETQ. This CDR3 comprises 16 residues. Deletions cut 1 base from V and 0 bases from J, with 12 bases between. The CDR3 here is CASSLRGGRSTDTQYF. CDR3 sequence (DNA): TGCGCCAGCAGCTTGCGTGGGGGTAGGAGCACAGATACGCAGTATTTT.

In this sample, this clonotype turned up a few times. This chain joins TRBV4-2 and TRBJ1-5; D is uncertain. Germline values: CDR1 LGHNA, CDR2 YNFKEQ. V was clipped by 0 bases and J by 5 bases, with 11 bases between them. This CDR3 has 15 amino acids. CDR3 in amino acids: CASSQDLADYQPQHF. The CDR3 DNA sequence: TGTGCCAGCAGCCAAGATTTGGCGGATTATCAGCCCCAGCATTTT.

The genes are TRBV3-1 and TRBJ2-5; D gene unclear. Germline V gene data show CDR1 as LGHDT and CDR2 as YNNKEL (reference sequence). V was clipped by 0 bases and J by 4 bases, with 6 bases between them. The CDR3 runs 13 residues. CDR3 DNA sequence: TGTGCCAGCAGCCAAGATTCCGGAGAGACCCAGTACTTC. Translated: CASSQDSGETQYF.

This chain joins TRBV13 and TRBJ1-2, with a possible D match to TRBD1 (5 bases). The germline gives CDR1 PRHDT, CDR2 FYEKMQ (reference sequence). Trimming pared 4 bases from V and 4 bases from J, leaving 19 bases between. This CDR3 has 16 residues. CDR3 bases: TGTGCCAGCAGCTCCCTGTTGGGGCAGACCGTCTATGGCTACACCTTC. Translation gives CASSSLLGQTVYGYTF.

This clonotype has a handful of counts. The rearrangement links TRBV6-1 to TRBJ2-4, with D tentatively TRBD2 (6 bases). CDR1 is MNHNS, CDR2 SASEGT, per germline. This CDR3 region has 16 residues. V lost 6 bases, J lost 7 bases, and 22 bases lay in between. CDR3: CASSPFTSMGSNIQYF. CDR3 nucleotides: TGTGCCAGCAGCCCATTTACTAGCATGGGTTCGAACATTCAGTACTTC.

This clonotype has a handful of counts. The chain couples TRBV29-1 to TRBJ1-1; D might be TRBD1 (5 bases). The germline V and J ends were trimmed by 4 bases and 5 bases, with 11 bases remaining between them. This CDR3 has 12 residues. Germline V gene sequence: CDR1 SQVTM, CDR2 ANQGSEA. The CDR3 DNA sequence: TGCAGCGTTGGGGGGGGTGGTACTGAAGCTTTCTTT. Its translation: CSVGGGGTEAFF.

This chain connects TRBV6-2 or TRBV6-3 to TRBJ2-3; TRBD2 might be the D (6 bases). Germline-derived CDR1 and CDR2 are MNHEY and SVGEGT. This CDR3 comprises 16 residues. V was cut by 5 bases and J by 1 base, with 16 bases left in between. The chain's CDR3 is CASSDDSGVGTDTQYF. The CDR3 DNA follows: TGTGCCAGCAGTGACGACTCGGGAGTTGGCACAGATACGCAGTATTTT.

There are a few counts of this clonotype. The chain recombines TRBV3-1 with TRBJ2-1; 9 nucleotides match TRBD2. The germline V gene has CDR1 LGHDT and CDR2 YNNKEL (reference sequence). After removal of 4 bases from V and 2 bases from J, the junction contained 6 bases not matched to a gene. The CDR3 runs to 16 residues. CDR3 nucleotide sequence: TGTGCCAGCAGCCTCGGGACTAGCTTCGCCTACAATGAGCAGTTCTTC. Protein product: CASSLGTSFAYNEQFF.

CDR3 coding DNA: TGTGCCAGCAGCCCCTTTACTAGCGGGGGACTCTACAATGAGCAGTTCTTC. Protein: CASSPFTSGGLYNEQFF. The genes are TRBV7-6 and TRBJ2-1; TRBD2 matches 11 bases. CDR3 length: 17 residues. Per germline, CDR1 SGHVS and CDR2 FNYEAQ. After removal of 5 bases from V and 3 bases from J, the junction contained 9 bases not matched to a gene. Together with reference TRBV7-6 and TRBJ2-1, the CDR3 gives the full variable domain: GAGVSQSPRYKVTKRGQDVALRCDPISGHVSLYWYRQALGQGPEFLTYFNYEAQQDKSGLPNDRFSAERPEGSISTLTIQRTEQRDSAMYRCASSPFTSGGLYNEQFFGPGTRLTVL.

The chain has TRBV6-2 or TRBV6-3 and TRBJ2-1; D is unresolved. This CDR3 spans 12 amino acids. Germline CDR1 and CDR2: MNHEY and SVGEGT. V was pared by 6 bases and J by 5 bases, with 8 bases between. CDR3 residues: CASSRTHNEQFF. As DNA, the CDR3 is TGTGCCAGCAGCCGGACCCACAATGAGCAGTTCTTC.